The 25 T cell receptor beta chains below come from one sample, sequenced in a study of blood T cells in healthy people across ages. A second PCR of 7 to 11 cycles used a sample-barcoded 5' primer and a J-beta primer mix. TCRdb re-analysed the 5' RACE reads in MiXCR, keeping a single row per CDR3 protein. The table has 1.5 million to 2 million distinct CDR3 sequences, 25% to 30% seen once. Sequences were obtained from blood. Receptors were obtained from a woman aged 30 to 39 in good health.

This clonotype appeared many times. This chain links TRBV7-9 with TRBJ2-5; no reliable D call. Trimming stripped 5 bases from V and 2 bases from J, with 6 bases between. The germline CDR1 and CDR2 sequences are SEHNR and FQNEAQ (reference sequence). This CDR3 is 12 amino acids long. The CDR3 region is CASSVPQETQYF. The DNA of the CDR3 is TGTGCCAGCAGCGTGCCACAAGAGACCCAGTACTTC.

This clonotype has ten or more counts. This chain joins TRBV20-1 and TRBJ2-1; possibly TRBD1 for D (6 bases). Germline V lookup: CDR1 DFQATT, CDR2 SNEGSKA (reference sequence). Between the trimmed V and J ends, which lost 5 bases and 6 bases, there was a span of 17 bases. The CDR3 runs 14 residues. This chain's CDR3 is CSAPRLRGSNEQFF. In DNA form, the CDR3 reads TGCAGTGCTCCCCGTTTAAGGGGGAGCAATGAGCAGTTCTTC.

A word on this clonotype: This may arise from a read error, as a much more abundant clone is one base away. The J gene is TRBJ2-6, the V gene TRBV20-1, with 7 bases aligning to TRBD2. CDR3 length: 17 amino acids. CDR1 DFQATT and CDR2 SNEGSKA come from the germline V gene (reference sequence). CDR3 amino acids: CSARLAGDYSGANVRTF. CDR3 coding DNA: TGCAGTGCTCGACTGGCGGGGGATTACTCTGGGGCCAACGTCCGGACTTTC.

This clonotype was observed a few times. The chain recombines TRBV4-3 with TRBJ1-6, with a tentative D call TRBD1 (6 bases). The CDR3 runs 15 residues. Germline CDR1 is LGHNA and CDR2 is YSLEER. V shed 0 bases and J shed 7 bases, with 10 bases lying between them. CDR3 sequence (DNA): TGCGCCAGCAGCCAAGACTGGACAGCCAATTCACCCCTCCACTTT. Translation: CASSQDWTANSPLHF.

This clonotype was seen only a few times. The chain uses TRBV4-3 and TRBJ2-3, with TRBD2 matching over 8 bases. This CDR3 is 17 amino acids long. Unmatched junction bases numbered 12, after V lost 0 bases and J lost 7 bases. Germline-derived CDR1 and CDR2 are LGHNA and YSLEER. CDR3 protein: CASSQEGSGRGTYTQYF. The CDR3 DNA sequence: TGCGCCAGCAGCCAAGAGGGGAGCGGGAGAGGGACATATACGCAGTATTTT.

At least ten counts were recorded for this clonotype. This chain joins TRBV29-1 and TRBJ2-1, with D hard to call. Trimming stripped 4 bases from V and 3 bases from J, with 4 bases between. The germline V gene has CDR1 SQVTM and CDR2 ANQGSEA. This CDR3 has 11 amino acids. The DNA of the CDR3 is TGCAGCGTTGTAAGCTACAATGAGCAGTTCTTC. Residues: CSVVSYNEQFF.

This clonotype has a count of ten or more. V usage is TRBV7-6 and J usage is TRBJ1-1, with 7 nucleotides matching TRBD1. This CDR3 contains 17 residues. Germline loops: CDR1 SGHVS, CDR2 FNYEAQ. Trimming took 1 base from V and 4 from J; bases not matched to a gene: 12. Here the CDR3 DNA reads TGTGCCAGCAGCTTAGGCGCGGACAGGTATTTTGGCACTGAAGCTTTCTTT. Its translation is CASSLGADRYFGTEAFF. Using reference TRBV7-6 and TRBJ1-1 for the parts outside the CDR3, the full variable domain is GAGVSQSPRYKVTKRGQDVALRCDPISGHVSLYWYRQALGQGPEFLTYFNYEAQQDKSGLPNDRFSAERPEGSISTLTIQRTEQRDSAMYRCASSLGADRYFGTEAFFGQGTRLTVV.

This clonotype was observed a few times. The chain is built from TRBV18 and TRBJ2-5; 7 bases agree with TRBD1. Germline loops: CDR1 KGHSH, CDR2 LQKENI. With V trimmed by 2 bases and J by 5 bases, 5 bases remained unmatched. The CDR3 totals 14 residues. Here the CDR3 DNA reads TGTGCCAGCTCACCAAGAGGGACAGCGGAGACCCAGTACTTC. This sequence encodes CASSPRGTAETQYF.

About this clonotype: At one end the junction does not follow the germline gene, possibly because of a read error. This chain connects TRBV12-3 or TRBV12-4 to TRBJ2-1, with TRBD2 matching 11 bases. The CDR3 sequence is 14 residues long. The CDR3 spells CVSRIAGGRSEQFF. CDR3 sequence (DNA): TGTGTCAGCAGGATAGCGGGGGGGCGGAGTGAGCAGTTCTTC.

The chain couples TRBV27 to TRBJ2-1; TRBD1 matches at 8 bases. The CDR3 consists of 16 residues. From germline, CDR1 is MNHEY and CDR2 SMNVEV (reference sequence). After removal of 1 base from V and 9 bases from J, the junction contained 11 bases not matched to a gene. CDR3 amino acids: CASSLWGQVGGSEQFF. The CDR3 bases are TGTGCCAGCAGTTTATGGGGACAGGTAGGCGGTAGTGAGCAGTTCTTC.

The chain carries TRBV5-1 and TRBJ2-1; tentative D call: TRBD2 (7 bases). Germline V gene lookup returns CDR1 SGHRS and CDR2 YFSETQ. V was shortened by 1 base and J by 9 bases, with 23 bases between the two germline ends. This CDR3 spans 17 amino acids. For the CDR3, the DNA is TGCGCCAGCAGCTTGTTGGGGGGGCAGAAGCCCAACGCTGAGCAGTTCTTC. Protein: CASSLLGGQKPNAEQFF.

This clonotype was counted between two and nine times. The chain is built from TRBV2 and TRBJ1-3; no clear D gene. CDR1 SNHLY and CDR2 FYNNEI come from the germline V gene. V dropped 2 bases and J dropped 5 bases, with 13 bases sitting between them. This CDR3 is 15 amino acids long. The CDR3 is CASSERPALRNTIYF. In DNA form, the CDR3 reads TGTGCCAGCAGTGAACGTCCGGCTCTGAGAAACACCATATATTTT.

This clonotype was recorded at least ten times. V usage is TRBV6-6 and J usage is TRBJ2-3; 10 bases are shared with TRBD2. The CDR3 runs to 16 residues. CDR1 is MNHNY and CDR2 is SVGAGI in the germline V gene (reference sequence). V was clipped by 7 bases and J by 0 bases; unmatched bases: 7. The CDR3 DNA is TGTGCCAGCACAATTAGCGGGGGGACAAGCACAGATACGCAGTATTTT. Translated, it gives CASTISGGTSTDTQYF.

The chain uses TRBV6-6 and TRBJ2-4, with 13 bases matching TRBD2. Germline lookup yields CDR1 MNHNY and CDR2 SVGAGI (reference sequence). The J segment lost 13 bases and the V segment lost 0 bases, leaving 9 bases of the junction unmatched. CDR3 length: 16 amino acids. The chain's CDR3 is CASSYSRGLAGNEQYF. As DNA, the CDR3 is TGTGCCAGCAGTTACTCGAGGGGACTAGCGGGAAATGAGCAGTACTTC.

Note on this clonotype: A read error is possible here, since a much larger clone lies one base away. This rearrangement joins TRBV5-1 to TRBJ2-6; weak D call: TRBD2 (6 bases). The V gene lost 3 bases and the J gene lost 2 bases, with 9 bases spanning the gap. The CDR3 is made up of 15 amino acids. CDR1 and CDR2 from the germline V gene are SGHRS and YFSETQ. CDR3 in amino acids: CASSCLATGANVLTF. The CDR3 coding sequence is TGCGCCAGCAGCTGTCTAGCGACTGGGGCCAACGTCCTGACTTTC.

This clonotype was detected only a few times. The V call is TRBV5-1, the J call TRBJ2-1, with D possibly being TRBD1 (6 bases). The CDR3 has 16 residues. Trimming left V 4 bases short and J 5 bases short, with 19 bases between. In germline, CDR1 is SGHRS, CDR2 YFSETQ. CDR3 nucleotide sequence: TGCGCCAGCAGCACATTACAGGGAAGCCCTGACAATGAGCAGTTCTTC. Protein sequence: CASSTLQGSPDNEQFF. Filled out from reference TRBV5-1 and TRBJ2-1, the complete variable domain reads KAGVTQTPRYLIKTRGQQVTLSCSPISGHRSVSWYQQTPGQGLQFLFEYFSETQRNKGNFPGRFSGRQFSNSRSEMNVSTLELGDSALYLCASSTLQGSPDNEQFFGPGTRLTVL.

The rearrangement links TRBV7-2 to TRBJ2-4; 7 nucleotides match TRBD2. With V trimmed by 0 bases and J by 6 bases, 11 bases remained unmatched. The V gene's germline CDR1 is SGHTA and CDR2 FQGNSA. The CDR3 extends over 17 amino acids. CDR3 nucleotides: TGTGCCAGCAGCTTAGCGATAGGTATGGGCGGGAGAAACATTCAGTACTTC. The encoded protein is CASSLAIGMGGRNIQYF.

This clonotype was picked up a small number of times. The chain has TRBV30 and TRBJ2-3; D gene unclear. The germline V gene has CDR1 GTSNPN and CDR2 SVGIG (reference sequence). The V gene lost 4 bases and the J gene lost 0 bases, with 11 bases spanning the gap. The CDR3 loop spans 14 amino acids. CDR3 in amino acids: CAWTGLSSTDTQYF. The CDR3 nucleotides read TGTGCCTGGACGGGTTTATCTAGCACAGATACGCAGTATTTT.

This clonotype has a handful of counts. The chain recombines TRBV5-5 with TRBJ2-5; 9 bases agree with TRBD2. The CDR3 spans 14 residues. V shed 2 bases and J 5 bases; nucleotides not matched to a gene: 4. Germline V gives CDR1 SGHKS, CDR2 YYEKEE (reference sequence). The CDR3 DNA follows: TGTGCCAGCAGCTTTATAGCGGGAGTGGAGACCCAGTACTTC. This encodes CASSFIAGVETQYF.

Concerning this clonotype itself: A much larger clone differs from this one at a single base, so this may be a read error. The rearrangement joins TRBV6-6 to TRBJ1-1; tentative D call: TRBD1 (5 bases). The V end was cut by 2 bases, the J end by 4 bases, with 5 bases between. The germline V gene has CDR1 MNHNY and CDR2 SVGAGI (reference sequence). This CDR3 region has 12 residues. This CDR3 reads CASSYGTTEAFF. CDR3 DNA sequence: TGTGCCAGCAGTTACGGGACCACTGAAGCTTTCTTT.

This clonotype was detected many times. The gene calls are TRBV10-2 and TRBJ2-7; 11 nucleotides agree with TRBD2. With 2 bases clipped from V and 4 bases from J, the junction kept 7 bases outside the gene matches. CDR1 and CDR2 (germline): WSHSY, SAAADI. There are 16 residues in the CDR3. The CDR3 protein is CASSERLAGGLYEQYF. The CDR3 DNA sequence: TGCGCCAGCAGTGAGAGGCTAGCGGGGGGACTTTACGAGCAGTACTTC.

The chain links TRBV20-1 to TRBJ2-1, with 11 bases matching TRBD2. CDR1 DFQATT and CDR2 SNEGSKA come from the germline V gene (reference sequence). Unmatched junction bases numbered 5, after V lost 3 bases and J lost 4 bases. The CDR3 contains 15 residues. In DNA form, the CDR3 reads TGCAGTGCTAGCCTTGCTAGCGGGGGGTACAATGAGCAGTTCTTC. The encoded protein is CSASLASGGYNEQFF.

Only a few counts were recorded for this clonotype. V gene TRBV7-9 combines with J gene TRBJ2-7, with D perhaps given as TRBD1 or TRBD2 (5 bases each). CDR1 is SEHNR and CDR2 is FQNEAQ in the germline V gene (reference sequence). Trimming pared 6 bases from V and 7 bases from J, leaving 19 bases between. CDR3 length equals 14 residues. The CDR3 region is CASSHRDRYNEQYF. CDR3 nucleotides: TGTGCCAGCAGTCACCGGGACCGGTACAATGAGCAGTACTTC.

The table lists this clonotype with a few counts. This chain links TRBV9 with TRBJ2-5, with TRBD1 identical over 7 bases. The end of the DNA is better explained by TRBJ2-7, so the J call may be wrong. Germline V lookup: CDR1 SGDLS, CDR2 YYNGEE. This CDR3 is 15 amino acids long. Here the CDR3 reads CASSVEAGGYCEQYF. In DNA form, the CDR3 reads TGTGCCAGCAGCGTAGAGGCAGGGGGTTACTGCGAGCAGTACTTC.

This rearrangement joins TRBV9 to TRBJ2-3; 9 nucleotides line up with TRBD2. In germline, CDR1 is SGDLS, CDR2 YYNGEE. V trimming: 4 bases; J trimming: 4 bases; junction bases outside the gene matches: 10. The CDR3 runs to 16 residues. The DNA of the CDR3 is TGTGCCAGCAGCTCAAACGGCGGGGGGGCAGCAGATACGCAGTATTTT. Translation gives CASSSNGGGAADTQYF.